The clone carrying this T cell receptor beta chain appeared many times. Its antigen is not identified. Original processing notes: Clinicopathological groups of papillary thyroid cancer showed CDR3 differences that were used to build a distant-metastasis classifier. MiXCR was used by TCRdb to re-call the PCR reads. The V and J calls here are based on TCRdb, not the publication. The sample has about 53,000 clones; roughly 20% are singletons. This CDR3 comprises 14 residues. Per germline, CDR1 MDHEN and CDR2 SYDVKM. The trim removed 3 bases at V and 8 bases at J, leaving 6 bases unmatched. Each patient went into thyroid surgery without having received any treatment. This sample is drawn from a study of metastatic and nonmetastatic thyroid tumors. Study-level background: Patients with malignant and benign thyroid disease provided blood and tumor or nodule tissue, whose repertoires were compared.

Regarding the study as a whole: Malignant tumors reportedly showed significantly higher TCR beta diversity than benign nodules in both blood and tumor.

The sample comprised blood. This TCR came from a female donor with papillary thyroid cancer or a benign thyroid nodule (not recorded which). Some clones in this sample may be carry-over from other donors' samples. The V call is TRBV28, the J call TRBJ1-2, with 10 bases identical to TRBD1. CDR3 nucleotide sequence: TGTGCCAGCAGTTTGGACAGGGGGACTGGGGGCTACACCTTC. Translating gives CASSLDRGTGGYTF.